This T cell receptor (beta chain) originates from a study of T cells expressing NK-cell markers (dated by TCRdb to 2020 to 2022). For context, the study as a whole: TCR beta-chain repertoires were profiled in sorted CD3+CD56+NKG2C+, CD3+CD56+NKG2C- and CD3+CD56-NKG2C+ T-cell subsets from about 8 donors. Among the eight sequenced donors, only one was HCMV-seronegative, while the other seven were HCMV-seropositive. The libraries were sequenced on Illumina HiSeq 2000/2500, MiSeq or NextSeq, producing 2 x 150 bp reads. All eight donors whose samples were sequenced were randomly selected healthy volunteers, three of them men and five women.

Broad study findings and their caveats: In several donors, the dominant CD3+CD56+NKG2C+ clonotypes were among the top 10 CD8+ clonotypes and accounted for about 1.0-7.5% of CD8+ T cells. Those dominant clonotypes were again the most abundant among CD3+CD56-NKG2C+ cells in a few donors, at about 25-60.1%. Whether the expanded NKG2C-expressing T cell clones were specific for HCMV antigens remained unclear.

Points on this clonotype: Its antigen is currently not known.

Instrument used: Illumina HiSeq 2000. TCR beta cDNA libraries were made by 5'RACE template switching that added a universal primer site and unique molecular identifiers. Synthesis of cDNA was primed from the TCR beta constant segment and was followed by two consecutive PCR amplification steps. Regarding the original processing steps: Reads were demultiplexed and grouped by UMI with MIGEC, and clonotypes were assembled and quantified with MiTCR. To exclude erroneous sequences, only TCR cDNA sequences supported by at least two reads were retained. The tcR package was used for downstream repertoire analysis, and clonotypes were matched across fractions by CDR3 nucleotide sequence plus V segment. Antigen specificity was annotated against VDJdb with VDJmatch, allowing one amino acid substitution in CDR3. With the reads reprocessed by TCRdb, a single entry stands for each CDR3 protein sequence and no DNA is reported. TCRdb, not the original authors, processed these V and J calls. The sample table on file contains about 550,000 distinct CDR3 sequences. The biggest ten clones account for approximately 3.6% of the sample.

HCMV serostatus was determined by detecting HCMV-specific IgG in serum with a commercial ELISA kit. Peripheral blood mononuclear cells were isolated from blood by Ficoll density gradient centrifugation. Material: blood T cells: a sorted CD56 or NKG2C T cell subset, CD4+ or CD8+ T cells, or bulk PBMC T cells (not recorded which). The TCR originated in a man between 18 and 35 years old in good health. Donor details come from another sample of the same person, matched by shared clones.

For the CDR3, the sequence is CASSPRTSGRQVETQYF. Recombination connected TRBV27 to TRBJ2-5; checking the TCRdb D call of TRBD2 is not possible without DNA. Taken from the germline V gene (reference sequence), the CDR1 and CDR2 loops are MNHEY and SMNVEV. Measured from the cysteine to the phenylalanine, the CDR3 is 17 residues long. No DNA accompanies this entry.